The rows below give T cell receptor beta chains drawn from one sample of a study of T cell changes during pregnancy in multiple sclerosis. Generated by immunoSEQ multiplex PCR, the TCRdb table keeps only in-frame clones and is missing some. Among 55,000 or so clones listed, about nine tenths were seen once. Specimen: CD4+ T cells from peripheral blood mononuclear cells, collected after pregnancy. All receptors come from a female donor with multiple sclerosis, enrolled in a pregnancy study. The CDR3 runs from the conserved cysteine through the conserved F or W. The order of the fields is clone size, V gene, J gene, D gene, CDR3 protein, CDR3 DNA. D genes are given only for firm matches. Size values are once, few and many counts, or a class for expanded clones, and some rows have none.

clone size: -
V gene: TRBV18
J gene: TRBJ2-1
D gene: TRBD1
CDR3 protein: CASSPPDRGLNEQFF
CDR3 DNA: TGTGCCAGCTCACCCCCGGACAGGGGGTTGAATGAGCAGTTCTTC

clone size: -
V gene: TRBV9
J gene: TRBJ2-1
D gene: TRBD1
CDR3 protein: CASSVGGQLYNEQFF
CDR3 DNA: TGTGCCAGCAGCGTAGGGGGACAGTTATACAATGAGCAGTTCTTC

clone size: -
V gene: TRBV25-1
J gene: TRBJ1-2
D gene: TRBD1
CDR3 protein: CASSPQAGTGVNCYTF
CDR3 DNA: TGTGCCAGCAGTCCCCAGGCCGGGACAGGGGTAAATTGCTACACCTTC

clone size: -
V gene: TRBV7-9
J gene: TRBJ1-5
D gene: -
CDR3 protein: CASSLGFSGNQPQHF
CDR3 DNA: TGTGCCAGCAGCTTAGGATTTTCGGGCAATCAGCCCCAGCATTTT

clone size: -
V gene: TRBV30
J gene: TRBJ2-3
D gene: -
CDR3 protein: CAWSDLYPGTDTQYF
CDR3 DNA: TGTGCCTGGAGTGACCTCTATCCCGGTACAGATACGCAGTATTTT

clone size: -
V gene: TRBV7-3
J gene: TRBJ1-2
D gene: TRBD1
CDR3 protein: CASSLGQGSFDYGYTF
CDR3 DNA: TGTGCCAGCAGCCTGGGACAGGGAAGTTTCGACTATGGCTACACCTTC

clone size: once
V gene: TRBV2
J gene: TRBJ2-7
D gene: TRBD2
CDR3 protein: CATRPGLTFSEQYF
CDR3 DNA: TGTGCCACCCGACCGGGACTAACTTTTTCCGAGCAGTACTTC

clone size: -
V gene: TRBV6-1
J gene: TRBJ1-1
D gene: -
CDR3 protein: CASSEWAGNTEAFF
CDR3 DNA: TGTGCCAGCAGTGAATGGGCAGGGAACACTGAAGCTTTCTTT

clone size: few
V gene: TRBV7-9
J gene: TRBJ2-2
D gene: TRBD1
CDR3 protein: CASRERTGGPGTGELFF
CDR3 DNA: TGTGCCAGCAGAGAGAGGACAGGGGGCCCGGGCACCGGGGAGCTGTTTTTT

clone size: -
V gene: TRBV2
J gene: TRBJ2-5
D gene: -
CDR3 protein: CASSGLPPETQYF
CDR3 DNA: TGTGCCAGCAGTGGCCTACCCCCCGAGACCCAGTACTTC

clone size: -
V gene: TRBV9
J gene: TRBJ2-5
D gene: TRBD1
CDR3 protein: CASSVTGGRHQETQYF
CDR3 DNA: TGTGCCAGCAGCGTAACAGGGGGCCGTCACCAAGAGACCCAGTACTTC

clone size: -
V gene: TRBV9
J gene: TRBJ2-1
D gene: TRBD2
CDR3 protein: CASSAREDSGGYNEQFF
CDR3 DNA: TGTGCCAGCAGCGCCCGAGAGGACTCGGGGGGATACAATGAGCAGTTCTTC

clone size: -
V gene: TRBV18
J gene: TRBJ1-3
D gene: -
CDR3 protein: CASSPLQGPRDGNTIYF
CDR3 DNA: TGTGCCAGCTCACCCCTACAAGGGCCGAGGGATGGAAACACCATATATTTT

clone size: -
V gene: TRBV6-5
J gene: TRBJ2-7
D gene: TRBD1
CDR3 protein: CASMRGQGLEQYF
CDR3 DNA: TGTGCCAGCATGAGAGGACAGGGCCTCGAGCAGTACTTC

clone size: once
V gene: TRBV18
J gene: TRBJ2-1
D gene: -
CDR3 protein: CASSLTLGTSYNEQFF
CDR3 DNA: TGTGCCAGCTCACTAACGTTAGGGACTTCCTACAATGAGCAGTTCTTC

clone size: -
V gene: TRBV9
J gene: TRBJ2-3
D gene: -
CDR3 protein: CASDRRGASRTDTQYF
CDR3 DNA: TGTGCCAGCGACCGGCGAGGAGCTTCGCGCACAGATACGCAGTATTTT

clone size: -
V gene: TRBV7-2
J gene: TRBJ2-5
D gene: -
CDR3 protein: CASSSVEETQYF
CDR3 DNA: TGTGCCAGCAGTTCCGTCGAGGAGACCCAGTACTTC

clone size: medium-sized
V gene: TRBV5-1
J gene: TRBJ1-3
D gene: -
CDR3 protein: CASRLAGLGNTIYF
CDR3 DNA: TGCGCCAGCAGATTGGCCGGGTTAGGAAACACCATATATTTT

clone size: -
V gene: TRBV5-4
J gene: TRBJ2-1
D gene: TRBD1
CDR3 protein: CASSPDRGREEQFF
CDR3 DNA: TGTGCCAGCAGCCCAGACAGGGGGCGGGAGGAGCAGTTCTTC

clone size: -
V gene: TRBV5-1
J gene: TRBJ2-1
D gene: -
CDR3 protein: CASSLGQALREQFF
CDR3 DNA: TGCGCCAGCAGCTTGGGACAGGCCCTACGAGAGCAGTTCTTC

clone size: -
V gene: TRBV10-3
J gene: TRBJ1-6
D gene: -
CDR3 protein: CAISERQDNSPLHF
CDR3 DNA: TGTGCCATCAGTGAGCGGCAGGATAATTCACCCCTCCACTTT

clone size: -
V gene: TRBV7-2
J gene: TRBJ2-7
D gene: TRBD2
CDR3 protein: CASSPGLAGSYEQYF
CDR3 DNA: TGTGCCAGCAGCCCGGGACTAGCGGGGAGCTACGAGCAGTACTTC

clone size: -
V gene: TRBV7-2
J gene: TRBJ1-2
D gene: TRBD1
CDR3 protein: CASSVRDRVLYGYTF
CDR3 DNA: TGTGCCAGCAGCGTACGGGACAGAGTCCTCTATGGCTACACCTTC

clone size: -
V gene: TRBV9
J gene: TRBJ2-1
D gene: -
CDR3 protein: CASSLRHEQFF
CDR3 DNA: TGTGCCAGCAGCCTCCGTCATGAGCAGTTCTTC

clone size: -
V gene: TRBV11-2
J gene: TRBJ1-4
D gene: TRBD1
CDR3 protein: CASSPAVGRGREKLFF
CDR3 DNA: TGTGCCAGCAGCCCAGCGGTGGGCAGGGGGCGTGAAAAACTGTTTTTT

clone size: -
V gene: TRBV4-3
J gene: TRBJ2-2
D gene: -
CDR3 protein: CASSQGGGVAGELFF
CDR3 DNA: TGCGCCAGCAGCCAAGGGGGCGGGGTCGCCGGGGAGCTGTTTTTT

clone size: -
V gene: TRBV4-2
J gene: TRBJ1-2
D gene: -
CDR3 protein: CASSIDRSPTNYGYTF
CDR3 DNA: TGTGCCAGCAGTATAGACAGGAGCCCTACTAACTATGGCTACACCTTC

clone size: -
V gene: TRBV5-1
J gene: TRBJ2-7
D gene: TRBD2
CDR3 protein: CASSLELAGTYEQYF
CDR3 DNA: TGCGCCAGCAGCTTGGAGCTAGCGGGAACCTACGAGCAGTACTTC

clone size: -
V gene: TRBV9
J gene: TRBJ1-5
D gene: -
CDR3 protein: CASSGGQSQPQHF
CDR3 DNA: TGTGCCAGCAGCGGCGGACAGTCGCAGCCCCAGCATTTT

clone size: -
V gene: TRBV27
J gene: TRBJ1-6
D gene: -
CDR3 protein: CASNRDIMSSYNSPLHF
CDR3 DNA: TGTGCCAGCAACCGGGACATTATGTCCTCCTATAATTCACCCCTCCACTTT

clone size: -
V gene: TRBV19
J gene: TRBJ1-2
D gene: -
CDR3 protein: CASSIIWSQNYGYTF
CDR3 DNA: TGTGCCAGTAGTATTATTTGGAGCCAGAACTATGGCTACACCTTC

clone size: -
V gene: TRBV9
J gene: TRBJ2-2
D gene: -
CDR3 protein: CASSVLDRMNTGELFF
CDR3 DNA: TGTGCCAGCAGCGTACTGGACAGAATGAACACCGGGGAGCTGTTTTTT

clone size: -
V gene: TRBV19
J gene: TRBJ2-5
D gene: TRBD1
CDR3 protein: CASTPTTRQGKKETQYF
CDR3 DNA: TGTGCCAGTACCCCCACAACGCGACAGGGCAAGAAAGAGACCCAGTACTTC